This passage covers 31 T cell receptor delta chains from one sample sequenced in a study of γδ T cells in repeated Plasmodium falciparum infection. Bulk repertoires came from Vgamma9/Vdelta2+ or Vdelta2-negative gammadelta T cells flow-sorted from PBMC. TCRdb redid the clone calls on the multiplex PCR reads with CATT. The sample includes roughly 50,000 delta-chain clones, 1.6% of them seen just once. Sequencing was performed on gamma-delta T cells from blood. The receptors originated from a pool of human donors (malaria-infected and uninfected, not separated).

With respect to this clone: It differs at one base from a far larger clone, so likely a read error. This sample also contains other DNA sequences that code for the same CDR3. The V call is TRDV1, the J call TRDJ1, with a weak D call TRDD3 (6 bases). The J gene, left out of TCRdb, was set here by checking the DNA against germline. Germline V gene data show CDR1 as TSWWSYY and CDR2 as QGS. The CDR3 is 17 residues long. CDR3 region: CALGETLPLYWENKLIF. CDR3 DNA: TGTGCCCTTGGGGAAACTCTCCCATTGTACTGGGAGAATAAACTCATCTTT.

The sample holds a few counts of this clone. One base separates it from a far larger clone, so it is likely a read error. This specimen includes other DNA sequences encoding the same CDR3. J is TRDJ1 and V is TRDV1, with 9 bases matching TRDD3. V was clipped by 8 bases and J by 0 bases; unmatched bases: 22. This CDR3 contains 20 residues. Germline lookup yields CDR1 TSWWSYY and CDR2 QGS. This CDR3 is CALRGGGYPGILEYTDKLIF. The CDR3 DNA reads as TGTGCTCTTAGAGGGGGGGGATACCCTGGGATACTGGAGTACACCGATAAACTCATCTTT.

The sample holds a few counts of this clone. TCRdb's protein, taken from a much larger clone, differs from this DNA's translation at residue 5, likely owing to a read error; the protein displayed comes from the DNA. The CDR3: CALGGLLVVQGKLIF. CDR3 bases: TGTGCTCTTGGGGGACTCCTAGTAGTCCAGGGAAAACTCATCTTT. The chain employs TRDV1 and TRDJ1; the D gene is possibly TRDD2 (5 bases). The J gene, missing from TCRdb, was assigned here through DNA to germline matching. This CDR3 contains 15 residues. V dropped 4 bases and J dropped 8 bases, with 20 bases sitting between them. The germline V gene has CDR1 TSWWSYY and CDR2 QGS.

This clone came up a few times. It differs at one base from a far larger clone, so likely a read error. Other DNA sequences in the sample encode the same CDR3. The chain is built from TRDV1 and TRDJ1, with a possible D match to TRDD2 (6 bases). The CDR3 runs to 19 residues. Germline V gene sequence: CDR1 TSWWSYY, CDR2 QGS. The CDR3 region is CALGSSFPGHPAHTDKLIF. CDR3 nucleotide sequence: TGTGCTCTTGGATCTTCCTTCCCCGGTCATCCCGCCCACACCGATAAGCTCATCTTT.

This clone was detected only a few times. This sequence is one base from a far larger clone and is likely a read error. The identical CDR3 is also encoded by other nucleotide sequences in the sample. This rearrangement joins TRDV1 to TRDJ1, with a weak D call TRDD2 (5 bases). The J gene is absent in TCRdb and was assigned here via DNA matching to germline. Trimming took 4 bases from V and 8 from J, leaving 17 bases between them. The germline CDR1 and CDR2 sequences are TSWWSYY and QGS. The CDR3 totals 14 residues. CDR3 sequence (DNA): TGTGCTCTTGGGGTCCCTTCGTGGGTCTACAAACTCATCTTT. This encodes CALGVPSWVYKLIF.

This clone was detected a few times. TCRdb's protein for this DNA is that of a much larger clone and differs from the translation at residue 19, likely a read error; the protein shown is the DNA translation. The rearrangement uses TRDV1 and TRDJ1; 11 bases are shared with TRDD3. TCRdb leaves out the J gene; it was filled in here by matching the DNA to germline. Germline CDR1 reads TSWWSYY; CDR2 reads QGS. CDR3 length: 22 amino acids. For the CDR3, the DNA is TGTGCTCTTGGGGAACTAAGACCCATTCTGGGGGATACCCGTACTAACACCGATAGACTCATCTTT. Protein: CALGELRPILGDTRTNTDRLIF.

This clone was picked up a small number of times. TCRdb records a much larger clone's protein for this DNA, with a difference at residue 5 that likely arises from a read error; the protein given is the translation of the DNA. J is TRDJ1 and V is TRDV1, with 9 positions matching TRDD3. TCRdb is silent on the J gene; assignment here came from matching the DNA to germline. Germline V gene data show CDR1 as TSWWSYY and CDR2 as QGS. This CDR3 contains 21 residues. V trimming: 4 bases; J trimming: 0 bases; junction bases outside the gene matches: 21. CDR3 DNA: TGTGCTCTTGGGGGACTAGTTGCAAGGTGGGGGATAGATAGGTACACCGATAAACTCATCTTT. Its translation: CALGGLVARWGIDRYTDKLIF.

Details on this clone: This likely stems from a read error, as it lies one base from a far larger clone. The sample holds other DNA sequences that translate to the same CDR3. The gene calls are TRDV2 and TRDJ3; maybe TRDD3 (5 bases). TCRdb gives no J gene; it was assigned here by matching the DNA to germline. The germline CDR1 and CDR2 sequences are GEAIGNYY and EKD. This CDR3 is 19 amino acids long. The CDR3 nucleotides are TGTGCCTGTGACACAATACTGGATCCCAGCTCCTGGGACACCAGACAGATGTTTTTC. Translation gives CACDTILDPSSWDTRQMFF.

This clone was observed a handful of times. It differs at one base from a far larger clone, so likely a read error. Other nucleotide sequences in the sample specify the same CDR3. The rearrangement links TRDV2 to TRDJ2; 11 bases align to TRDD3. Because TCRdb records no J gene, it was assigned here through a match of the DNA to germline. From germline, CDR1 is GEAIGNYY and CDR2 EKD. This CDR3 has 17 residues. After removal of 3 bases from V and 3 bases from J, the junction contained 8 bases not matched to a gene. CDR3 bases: TGTGCCTGTGACGTCGACTGGGGGATAAGGCTGACAGCACAACTCTTCTTT. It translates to CACDVDWGIRLTAQLFF.

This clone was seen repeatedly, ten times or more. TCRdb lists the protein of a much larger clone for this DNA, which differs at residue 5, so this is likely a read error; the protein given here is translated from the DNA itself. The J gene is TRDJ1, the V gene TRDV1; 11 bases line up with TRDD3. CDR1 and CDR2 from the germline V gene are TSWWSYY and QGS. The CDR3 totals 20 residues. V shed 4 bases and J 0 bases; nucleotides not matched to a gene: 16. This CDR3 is CALGGLVWGILLPNTDKLIF. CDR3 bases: TGTGCTCTTGGGGGATTGGTCTGGGGGATACTCCTCCCTAACACCGATAAACTCATCTTT.

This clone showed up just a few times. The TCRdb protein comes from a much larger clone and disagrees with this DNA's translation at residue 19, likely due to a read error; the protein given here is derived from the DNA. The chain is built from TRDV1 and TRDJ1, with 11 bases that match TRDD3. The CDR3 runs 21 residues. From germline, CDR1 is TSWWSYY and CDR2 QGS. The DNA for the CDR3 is TGTGCTCTTGGGGGAGGAGGCCTTCCCATAATCTTTGGGGGATACGTCGATAAACGCATCTTT. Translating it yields CALGGGGLPIIFGGYVDKRIF.

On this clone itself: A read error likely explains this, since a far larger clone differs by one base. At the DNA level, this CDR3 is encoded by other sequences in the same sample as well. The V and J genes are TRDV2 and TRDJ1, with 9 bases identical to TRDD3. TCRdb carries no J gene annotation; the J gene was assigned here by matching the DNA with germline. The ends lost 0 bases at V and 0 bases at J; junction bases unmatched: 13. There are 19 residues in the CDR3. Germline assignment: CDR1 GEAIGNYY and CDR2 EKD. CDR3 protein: CACDTGPGGYPPYTDKLIF. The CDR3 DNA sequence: TGTGCCTGTGACACCGGCCCCGGGGGATACCCTCCGTACACCGATAAACTCATCTTT.

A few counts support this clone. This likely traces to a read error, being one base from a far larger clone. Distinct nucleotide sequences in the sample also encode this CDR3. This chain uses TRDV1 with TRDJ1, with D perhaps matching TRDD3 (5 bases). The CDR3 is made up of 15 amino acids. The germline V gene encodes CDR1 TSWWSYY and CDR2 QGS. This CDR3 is CALGEAGVSTDKLIF. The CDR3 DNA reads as TGCGCTCTTGGGGAAGCGGGGGTTAGCACCGATAAACTCATCTTT.

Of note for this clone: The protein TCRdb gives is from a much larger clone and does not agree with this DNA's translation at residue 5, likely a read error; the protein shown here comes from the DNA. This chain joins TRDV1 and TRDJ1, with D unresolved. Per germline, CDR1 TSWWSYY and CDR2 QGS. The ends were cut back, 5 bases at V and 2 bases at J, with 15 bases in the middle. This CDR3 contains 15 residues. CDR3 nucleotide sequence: TGTGCTCTTGGGAGCAGGGTGCTGGCAACCGATAAACTCATCTTT. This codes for CALGSRVLATDKLIF.

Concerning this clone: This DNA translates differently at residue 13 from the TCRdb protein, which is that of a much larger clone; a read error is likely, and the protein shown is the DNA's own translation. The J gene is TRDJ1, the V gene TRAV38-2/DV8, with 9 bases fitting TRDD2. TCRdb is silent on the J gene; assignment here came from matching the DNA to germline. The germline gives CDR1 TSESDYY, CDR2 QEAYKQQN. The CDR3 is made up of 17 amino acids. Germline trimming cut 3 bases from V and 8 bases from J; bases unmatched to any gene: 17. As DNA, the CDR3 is TGTGCTTATAGGACCCCAGGCCTTCCTACCCCTCTACCGAAACTCATCTTT. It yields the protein CAYRTPGLPTPLPKLIF.

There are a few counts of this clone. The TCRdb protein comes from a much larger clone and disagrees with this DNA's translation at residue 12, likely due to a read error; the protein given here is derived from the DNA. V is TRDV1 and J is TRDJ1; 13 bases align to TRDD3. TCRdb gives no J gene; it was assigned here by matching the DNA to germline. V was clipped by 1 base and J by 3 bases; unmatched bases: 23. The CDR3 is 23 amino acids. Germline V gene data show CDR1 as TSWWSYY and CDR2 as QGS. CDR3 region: CALGEHSQPSYENWGIRPDKLIF. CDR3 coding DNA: TGTGCTCTTGGGGAACATAGTCAGCCTTCCTACGAGAACTGGGGGATACGGCCCGATAAACTCATCTTT.

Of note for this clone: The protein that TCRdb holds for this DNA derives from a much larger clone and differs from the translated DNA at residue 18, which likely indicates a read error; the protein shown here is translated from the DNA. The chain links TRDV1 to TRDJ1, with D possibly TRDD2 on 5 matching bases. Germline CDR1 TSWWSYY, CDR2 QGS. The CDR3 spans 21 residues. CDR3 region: CALGPPLLRLSPVAHTDRLIF. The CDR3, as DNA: TGTGCTCTTGGGCCCCCGCTCCTTCGTCTATCCCCGGTGGCCCACACCGATAGACTCATCTTT.

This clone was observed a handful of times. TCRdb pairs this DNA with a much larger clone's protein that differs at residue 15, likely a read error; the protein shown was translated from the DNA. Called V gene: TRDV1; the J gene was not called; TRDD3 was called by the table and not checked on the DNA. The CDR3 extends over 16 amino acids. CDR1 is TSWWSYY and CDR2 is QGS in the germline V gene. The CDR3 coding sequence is TGTGCTCTTGGGGAAACATCTTCCTATAGCACCGATAAACTCACCTTT. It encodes CALGETSSYSTDKLTF.

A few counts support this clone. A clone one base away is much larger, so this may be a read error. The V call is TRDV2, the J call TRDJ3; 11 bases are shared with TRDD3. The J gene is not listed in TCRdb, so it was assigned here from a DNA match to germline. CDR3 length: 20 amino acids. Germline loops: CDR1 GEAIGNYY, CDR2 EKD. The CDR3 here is CACDRILGDSPSWDTRQMFF. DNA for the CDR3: TGTGCCTGTGACAGAATACTGGGGGATAGCCCATCCTGGGACACCAGACAGATGTTTTTC.

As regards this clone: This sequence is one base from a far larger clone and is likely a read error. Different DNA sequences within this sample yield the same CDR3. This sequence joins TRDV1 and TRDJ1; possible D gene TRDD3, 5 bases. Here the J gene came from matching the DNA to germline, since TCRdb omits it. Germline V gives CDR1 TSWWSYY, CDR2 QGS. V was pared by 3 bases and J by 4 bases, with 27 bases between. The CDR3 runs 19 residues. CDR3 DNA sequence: TGTGCTCTTGGGGACGCTATCCAGGCTGGGCCGATTCCGTACGATAAACTCATCTTT. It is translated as CALGDAIQAGPIPYDKLIF.

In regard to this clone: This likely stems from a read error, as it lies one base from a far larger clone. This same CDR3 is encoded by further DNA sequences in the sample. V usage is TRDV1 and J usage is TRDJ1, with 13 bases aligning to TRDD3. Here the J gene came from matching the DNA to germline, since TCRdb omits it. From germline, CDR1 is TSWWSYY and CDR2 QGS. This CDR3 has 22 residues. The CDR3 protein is CALGDCGLPTQLGDTDTDKLIF. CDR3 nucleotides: TGTGCTCTTGGGGACTGCGGCCTTCCTACCCAACTGGGGGATACGGATACCGACAAACTCATCTTT.

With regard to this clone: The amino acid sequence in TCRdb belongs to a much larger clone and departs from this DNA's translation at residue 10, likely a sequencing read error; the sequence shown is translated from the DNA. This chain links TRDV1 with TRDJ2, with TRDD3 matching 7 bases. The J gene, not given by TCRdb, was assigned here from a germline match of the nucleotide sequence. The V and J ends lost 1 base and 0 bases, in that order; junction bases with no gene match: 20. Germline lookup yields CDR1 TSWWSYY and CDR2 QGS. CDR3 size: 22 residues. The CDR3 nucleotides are TGTGCTCTTGGGGAACCCCATTTTCCTGCGACAGGATACGCGGCTTTGACAGCACAACTCTTCTTT. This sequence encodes CALGEPHFPATGYAALTAQLFF.

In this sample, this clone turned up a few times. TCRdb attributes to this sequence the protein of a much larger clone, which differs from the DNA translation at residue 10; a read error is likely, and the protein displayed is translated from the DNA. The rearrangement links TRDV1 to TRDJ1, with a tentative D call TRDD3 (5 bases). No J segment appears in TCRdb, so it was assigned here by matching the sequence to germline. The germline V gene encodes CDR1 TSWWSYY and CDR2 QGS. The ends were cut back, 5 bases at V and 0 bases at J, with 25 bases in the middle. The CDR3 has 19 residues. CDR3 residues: CALGHTSSWAVLYTDKLIF. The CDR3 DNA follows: TGTGCTCTTGGGCATACTTCAAGCTGGGCGGTTCTGTACACCGATAAACTCATCTTT.

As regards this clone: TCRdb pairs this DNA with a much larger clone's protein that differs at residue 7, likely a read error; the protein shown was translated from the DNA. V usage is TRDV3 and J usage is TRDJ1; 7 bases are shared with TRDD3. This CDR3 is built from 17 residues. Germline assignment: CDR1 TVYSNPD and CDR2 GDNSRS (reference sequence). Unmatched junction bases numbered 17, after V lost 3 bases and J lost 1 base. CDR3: CALNGGARYLFTDKLIF. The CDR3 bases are TGTGCCTTAAATGGGGGAGCCCGATACTTATTCACCGATAAACTCATCTTT.

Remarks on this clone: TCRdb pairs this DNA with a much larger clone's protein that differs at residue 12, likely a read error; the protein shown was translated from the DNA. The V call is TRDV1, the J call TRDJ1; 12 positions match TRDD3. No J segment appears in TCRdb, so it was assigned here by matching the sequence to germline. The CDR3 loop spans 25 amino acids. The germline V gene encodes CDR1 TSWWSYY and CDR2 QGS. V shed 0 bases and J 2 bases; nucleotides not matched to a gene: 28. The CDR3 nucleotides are TGTGCTCTTGGGGAACTAGTAGGGATGTACCGACGCGCCCCAGTACTGGGGGATACTACCGATAAACTCATCTTT. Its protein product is CALGELVGMYRRAPVLGDTTDKLIF.

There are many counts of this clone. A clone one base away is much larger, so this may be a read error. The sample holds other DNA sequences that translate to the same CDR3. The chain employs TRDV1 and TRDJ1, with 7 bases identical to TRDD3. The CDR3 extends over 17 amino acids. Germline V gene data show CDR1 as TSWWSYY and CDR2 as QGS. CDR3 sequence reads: CALGDARLGIHTDKLIF. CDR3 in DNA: TGTGCTCTTGGGGATGCCCGACTGGGGATCCATACCGACAAACTCATCTTT.

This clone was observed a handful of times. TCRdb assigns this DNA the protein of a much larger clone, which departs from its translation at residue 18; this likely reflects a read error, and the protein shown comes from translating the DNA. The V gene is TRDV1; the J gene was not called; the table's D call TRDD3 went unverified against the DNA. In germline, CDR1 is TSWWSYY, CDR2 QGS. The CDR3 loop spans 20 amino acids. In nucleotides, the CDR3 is TGTGCTCTTAGCCCCTTGTCCTGGGGGTCCCCCGGTTGGTACACCGATAAACCCATCTTT. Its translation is CALSPLSWGSPGWYTDKPIF.

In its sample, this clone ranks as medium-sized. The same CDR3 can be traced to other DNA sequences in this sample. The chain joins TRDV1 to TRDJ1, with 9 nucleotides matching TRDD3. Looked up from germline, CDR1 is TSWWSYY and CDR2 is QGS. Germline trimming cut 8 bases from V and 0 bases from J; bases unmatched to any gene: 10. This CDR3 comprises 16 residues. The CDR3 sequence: CALLRWGIPYTDKLIF. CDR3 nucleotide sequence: TGTGCTCTTCTACGCTGGGGGATCCCCTACACCGATAAACTCATCTTT.

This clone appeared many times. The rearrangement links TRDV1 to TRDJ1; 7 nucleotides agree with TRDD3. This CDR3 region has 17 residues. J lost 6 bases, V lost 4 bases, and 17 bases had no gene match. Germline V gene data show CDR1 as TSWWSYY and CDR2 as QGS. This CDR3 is CALGALSPLQLGYKLIF. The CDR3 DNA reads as TGTGCTCTTGGGGCTCTCTCCCCCTTACAACTGGGGTATAAACTCATCTTT.

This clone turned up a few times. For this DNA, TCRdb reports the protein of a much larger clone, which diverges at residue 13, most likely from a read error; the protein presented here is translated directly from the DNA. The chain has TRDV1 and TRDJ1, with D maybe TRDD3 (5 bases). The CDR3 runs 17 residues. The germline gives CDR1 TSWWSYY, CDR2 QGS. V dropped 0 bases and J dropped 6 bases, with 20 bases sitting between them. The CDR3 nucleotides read TGTGCTCTTGGGGAACTCAGGCCCGGCGGGGGCCACTATAAACTCATCTTT. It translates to CALGELRPGGGHYKLIF.

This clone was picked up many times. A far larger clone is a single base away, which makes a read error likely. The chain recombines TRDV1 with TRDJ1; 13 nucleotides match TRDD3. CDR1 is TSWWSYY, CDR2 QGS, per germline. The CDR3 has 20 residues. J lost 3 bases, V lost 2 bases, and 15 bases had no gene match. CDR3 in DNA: TGTGCTCTTGGGGAAGTCGCCCTTTTGTACTGGGGGATACGCCCCGATAAACTCATCTTT. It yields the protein CALGEVALLYWGIRPDKLIF.